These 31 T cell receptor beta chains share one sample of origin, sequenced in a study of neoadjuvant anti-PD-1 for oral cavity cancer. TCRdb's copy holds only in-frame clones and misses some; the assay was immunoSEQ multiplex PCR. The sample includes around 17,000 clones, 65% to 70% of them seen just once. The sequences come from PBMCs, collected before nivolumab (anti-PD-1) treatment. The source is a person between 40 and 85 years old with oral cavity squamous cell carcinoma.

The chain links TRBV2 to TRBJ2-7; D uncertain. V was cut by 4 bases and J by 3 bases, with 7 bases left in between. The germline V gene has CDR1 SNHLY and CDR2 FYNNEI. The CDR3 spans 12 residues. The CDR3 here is CASSGQLYEQYF. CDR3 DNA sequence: TGTGCCAGCAGTGGTCAGCTCTACGAGCAGTACTTC.

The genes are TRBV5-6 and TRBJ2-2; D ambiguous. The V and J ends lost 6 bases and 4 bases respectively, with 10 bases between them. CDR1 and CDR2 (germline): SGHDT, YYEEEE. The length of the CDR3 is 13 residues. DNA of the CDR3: TGTGCCAGCACGCGAGACTTCACCGGGGAGCTGTTTTTT. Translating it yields CASTRDFTGELFF.

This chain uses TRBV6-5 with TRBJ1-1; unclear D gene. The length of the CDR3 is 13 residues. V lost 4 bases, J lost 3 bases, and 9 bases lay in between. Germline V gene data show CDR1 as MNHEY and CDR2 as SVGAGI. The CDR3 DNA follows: TGTGCCAGCAGTTTGCTAACCGACACTGAAGCTTTCTTT. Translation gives CASSLLTDTEAFF.

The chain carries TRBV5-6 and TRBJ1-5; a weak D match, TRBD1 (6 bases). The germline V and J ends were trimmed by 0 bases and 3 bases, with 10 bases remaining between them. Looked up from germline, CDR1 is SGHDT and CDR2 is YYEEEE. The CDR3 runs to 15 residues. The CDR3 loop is CASSLEGTTNQPQHF. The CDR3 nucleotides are TGTGCCAGCAGCTTGGAGGGGACAACCAATCAGCCCCAGCATTTT. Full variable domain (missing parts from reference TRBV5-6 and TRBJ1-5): DAGVTQSPTHLIKTRGQQVTLRCSPKSGHDTVSWYQQALGQGPQFIFQYYEEEERQRGNFPDRFSGHQFPNYSSELNVNALLLGDSALYLCASSLEGTTNQPQHFGDGTRLSIL.

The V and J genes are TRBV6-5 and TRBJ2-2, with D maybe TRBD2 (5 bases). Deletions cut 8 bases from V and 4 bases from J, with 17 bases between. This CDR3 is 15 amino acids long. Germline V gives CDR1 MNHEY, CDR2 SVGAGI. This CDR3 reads CASSPGNEGTGELFF. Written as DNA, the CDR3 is TGTGCCAGCTCGCCTGGTAACGAGGGCACCGGGGAGCTGTTTTTT.

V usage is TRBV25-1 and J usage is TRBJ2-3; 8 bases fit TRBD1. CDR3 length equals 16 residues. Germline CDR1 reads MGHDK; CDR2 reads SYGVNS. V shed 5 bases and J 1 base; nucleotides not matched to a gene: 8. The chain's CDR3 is CASSSSGGAGTDTQYF. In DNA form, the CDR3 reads TGTGCCAGCAGTTCGTCAGGGGGCGCCGGCACAGATACGCAGTATTTT.

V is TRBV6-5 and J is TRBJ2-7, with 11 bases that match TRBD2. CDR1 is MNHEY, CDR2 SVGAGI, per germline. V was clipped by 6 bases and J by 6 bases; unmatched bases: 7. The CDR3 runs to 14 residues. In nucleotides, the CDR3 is TGTGCCAGCAGGGATACTAGCGGGAGTAGCGAGCAGTACTTC. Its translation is CASRDTSGSSEQYF.

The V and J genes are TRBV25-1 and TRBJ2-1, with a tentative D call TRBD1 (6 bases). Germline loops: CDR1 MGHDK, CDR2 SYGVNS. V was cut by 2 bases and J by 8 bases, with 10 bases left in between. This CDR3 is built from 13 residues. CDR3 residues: CASSEAQGYEQFF. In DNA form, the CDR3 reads TGTGCCAGCAGTGAAGCCCAGGGGTATGAGCAGTTCTTC.

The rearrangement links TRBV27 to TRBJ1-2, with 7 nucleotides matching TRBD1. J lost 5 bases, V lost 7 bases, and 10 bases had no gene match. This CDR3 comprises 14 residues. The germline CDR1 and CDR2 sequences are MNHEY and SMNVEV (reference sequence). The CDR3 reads CASKGGDRLYGYTF. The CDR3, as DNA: TGTGCCAGCAAAGGGGGCGACAGGCTATATGGCTACACCTTC.

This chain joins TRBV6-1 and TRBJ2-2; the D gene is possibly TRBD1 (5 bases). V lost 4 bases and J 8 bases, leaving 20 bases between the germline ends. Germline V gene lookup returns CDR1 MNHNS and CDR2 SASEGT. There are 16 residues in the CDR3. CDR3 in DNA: TGTGCCAGCAGTGCTGAGACCCGGGTAGGGGCTGGGGAGCTGTTTTTT. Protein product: CASSAETRVGAGELFF.

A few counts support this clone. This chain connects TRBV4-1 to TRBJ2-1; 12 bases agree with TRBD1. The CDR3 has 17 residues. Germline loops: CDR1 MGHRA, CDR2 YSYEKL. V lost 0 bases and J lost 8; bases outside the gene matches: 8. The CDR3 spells CASSQDRDRGRKDEQFF. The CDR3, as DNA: TGCGCCAGCAGCCAAGATCGGGACAGGGGGCGCAAGGATGAGCAGTTCTTC.

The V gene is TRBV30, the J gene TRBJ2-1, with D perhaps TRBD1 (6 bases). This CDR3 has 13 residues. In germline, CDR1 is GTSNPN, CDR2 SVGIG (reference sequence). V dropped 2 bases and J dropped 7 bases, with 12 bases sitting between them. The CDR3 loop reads CAWSPGQLNEQFF. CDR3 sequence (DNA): TGTGCCTGGAGTCCCGGACAGCTGAATGAGCAGTTCTTC.

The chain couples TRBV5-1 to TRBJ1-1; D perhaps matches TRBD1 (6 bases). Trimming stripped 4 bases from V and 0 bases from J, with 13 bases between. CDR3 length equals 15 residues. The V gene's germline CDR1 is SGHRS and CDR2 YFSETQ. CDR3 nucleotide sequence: TGCGCCAGCAGCCCTCGTCAGGGGTTGAACACTGAAGCTTTCTTT. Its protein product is CASSPRQGLNTEAFF.

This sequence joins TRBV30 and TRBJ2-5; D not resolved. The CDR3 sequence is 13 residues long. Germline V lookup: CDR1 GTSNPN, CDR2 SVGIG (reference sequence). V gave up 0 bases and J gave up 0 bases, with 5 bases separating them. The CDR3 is CAWSVGHQETQYF. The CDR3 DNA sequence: TGTGCCTGGAGTGTCGGGCACCAAGAGACCCAGTACTTC.

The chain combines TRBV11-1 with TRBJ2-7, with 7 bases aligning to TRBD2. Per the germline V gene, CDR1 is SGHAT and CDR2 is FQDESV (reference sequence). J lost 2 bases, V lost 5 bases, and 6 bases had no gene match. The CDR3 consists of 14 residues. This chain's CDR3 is CASSPEGRAYEQYF. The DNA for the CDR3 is TGTGCCAGCAGCCCCGAGGGGAGGGCCTACGAGCAGTACTTC.

The CDR3 spells CASSFGELAYNEQFF. In nucleotides, the CDR3 is TGTGCCAGCAGCTTCGGGGAATTAGCCTACAATGAGCAGTTCTTC. This chain links TRBV7-2 with TRBJ2-1, with D maybe TRBD2 (5 bases). V was trimmed by 3 bases and J by 2 bases, leaving 11 bases between them. Germline V gene lookup returns CDR1 SGHTA and CDR2 FQGNSA. The CDR3 is 15 amino acids. Drawing the rest from reference TRBV7-2 and TRBJ2-1, the complete variable domain is GAGVSQSPSNKVTEKGKDVELRCDPISGHTALYWYRQSLGQGLEFLIYFQGNSAPDKSGLPSDRFSAERTGGSVSTLTIQRTQQEDSAVYLCASSFGELAYNEQFFGPGTRLTVL.

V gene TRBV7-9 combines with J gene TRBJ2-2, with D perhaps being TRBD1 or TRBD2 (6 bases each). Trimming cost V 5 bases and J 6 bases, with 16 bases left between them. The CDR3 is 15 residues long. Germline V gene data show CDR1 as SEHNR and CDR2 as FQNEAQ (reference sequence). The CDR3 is CASSLYLEGAGELFF. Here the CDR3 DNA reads TGTGCCAGCAGCCTTTACCTGGAGGGGGCCGGGGAGCTGTTTTTT. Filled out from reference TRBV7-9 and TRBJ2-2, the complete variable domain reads DTGVSQNPRHKITKRGQNVTFRCDPISEHNRLYWYRQTLGQGPEFLTYFQNEAQLEKSRLLSDRFSAERPKGSFSTLEIQRTEQGDSAMYLCASSLYLEGAGELFFGEGSRLTVL.

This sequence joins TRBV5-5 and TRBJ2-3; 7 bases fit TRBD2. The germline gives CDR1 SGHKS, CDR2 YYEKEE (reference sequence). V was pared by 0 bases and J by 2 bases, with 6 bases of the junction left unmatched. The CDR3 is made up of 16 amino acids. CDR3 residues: CASSLEASGSTDTQYF. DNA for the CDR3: TGTGCCAGCAGCTTGGAGGCTAGCGGATCCACAGATACGCAGTATTTT.

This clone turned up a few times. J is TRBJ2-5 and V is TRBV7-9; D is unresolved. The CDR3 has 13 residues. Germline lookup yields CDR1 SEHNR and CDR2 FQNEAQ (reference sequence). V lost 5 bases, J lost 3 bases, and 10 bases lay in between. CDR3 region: CASSRTPEETQYF. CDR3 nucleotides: TGTGCCAGCAGCCGAACCCCCGAAGAGACCCAGTACTTC.

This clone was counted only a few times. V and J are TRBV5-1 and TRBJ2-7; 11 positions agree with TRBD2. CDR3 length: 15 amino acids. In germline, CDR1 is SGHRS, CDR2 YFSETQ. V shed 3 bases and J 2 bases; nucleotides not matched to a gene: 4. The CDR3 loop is CASSSSSGGTYEQYF. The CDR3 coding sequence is TGCGCCAGCAGCTCGTCTAGCGGGGGGACCTACGAGCAGTACTTC.

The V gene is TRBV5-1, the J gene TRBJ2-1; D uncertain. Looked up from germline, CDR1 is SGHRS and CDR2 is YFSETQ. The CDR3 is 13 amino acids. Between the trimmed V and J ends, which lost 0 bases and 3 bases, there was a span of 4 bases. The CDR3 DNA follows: TGCGCCAGCAGCTTGGTCCTCTACAATGAGCAGTTCTTC. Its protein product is CASSLVLYNEQFF.

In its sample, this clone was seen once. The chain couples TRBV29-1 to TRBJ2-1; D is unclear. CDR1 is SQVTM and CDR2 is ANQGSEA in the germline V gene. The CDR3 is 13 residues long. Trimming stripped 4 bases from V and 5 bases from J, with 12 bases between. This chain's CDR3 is CSVVNPINNEQFF. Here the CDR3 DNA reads TGCAGCGTTGTGAATCCGATCAACAATGAGCAGTTCTTC.

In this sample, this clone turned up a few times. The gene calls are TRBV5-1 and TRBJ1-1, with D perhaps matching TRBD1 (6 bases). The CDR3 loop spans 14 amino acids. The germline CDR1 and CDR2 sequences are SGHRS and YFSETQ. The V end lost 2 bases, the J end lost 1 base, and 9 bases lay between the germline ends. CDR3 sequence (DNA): TGCGCCAGCAGCTTTGGACAGAAGAACACTGAAGCTTTCTTT. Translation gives CASSFGQKNTEAFF.

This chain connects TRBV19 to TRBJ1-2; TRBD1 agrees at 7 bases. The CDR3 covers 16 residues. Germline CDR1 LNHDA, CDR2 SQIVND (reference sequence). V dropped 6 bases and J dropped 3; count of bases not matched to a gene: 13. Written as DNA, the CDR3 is TGTGCCAGTAGGCTTTATGGGACCGGGACAGACTATGGCTACACCTTC. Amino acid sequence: CASRLYGTGTDYGYTF.

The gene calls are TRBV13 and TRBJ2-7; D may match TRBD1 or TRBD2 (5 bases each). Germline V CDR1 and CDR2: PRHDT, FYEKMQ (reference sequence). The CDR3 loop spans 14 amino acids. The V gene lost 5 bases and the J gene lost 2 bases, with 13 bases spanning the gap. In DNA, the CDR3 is TGTGCCAGCAGCCCCGGGACCGAGACCTACGAGCAGTACTTC. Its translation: CASSPGTETYEQYF.

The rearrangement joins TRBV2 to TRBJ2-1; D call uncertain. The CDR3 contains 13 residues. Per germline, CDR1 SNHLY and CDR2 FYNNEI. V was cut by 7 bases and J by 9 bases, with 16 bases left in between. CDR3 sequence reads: CASTGLTTSEQFF. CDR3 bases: TGTGCCAGCACCGGCTTAACTACCAGTGAGCAGTTCTTC. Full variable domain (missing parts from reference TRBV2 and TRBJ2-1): EPEVTQTPSHQVTQMGQEVILRCVPISNHLYFYWYRQILGQKVEFLVSFYNNEISEKSEIFDDQFSVERPDGSNFTLKIRSTKLEDSAMYFCASTGLTTSEQFFGPGTRLTVL.

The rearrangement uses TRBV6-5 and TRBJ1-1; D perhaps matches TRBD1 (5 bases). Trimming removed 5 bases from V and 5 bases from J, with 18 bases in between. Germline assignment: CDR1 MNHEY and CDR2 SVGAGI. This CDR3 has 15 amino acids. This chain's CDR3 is CASSRTNGAGTEAFF. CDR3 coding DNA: TGTGCCAGCAGTCGCACCAATGGGGCGGGGACTGAAGCTTTCTTT.

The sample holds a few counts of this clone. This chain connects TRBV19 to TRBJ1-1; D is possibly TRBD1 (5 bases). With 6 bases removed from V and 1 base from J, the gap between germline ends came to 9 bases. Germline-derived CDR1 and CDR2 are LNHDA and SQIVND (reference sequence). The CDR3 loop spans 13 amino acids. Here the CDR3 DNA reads TGTGCCAGTAGCCAGACAGAGAACACTGAAGCTTTCTTT. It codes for CASSQTENTEAFF. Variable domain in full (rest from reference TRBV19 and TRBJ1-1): DGGITQSPKYLFRKEGQNVTLSCEQNLNHDAMYWYRQDPGQGLRLIYYSQIVNDFQKGDIAEGYSVSREKKESFPLTVTSAQKNPTAFYLCASSQTENTEAFFGQGTRLTVV.

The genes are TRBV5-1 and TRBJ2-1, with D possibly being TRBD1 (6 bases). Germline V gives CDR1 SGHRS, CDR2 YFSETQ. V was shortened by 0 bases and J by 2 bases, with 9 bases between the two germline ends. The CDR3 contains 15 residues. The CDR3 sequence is CASSLEGVTYNEQFF. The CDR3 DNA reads TGCGCCAGCAGCTTGGAGGGGGTCACCTACAATGAGCAGTTCTTC.

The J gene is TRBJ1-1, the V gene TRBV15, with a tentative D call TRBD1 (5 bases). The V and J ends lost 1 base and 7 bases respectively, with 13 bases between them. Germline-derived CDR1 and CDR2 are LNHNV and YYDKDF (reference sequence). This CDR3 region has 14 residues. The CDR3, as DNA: TGTGCCACCAGCAGAGCTGTAGGGGCTGTTGAAGCTTTCTTT. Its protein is CATSRAVGAVEAFF.

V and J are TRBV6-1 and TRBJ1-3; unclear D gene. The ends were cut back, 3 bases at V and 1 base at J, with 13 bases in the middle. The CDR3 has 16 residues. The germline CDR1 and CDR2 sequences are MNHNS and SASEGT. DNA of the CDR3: TGTGCCAGCAGTGAGCAAGGGAATGGGTCTGGAAACACCATATATTTT. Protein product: CASSEQGNGSGNTIYF.